The 19 T cell receptor beta chains listed next were all sequenced from one sample in a study of Graves' ophthalmopathy and Graves' hyperthyroidism. Amplification of TCR beta CDR3 regions used RNA transcripts. A first-round RT-PCR used HTBI primers, followed by a second-round multiplex PCR. Via MiXCR, TCRdb re-called the multiplex PCR reads, giving one row per CDR3 protein. The top ten hold roughly 7.4% of the sample, which has 600,000 to 650,000 distinct CDR3 sequences, about a fifth seen once. Sequencing was performed on peripheral blood. The receptors were gathered from a woman in her late teens or twenties with stable Graves' hyperthyroidism. Some clones in this sample may be carry-over from other donors' samples.

This clonotype was seen ten or more times. The V call is TRBV20-1, the J call TRBJ1-1, with D possibly being TRBD1 (5 bases). This CDR3 is 14 amino acids long. V gave up 5 bases and J gave up 0 bases, with 13 bases separating them. The germline CDR1 and CDR2 sequences are DFQATT and SNEGSKA (reference sequence). The CDR3 DNA reads as TGCAGTGCTCGATTGGGGGGGATGAACACTGAAGCTTTCTTT. The encoded protein is CSARLGGMNTEAFF.

This clonotype was seen at least ten times. This chain connects TRBV7-8 to TRBJ1-6; the D is unclear. CDR3 length equals 16 residues. CDR1 and CDR2 (germline): SGHVS, FQNEAQ. Trimming removed 5 bases at V and 6 bases at J, with 17 bases between. CDR3 bases: TGTGCCAGCAGCCCAGGAGGGCTCACCCCTAATTCACCCCTCCACTTT. Encoded protein: CASSPGGLTPNSPLHF.

This clonotype was picked up many times. The gene calls are TRBV12-3 or TRBV12-4 and TRBJ1-6; 12 bases align to TRBD1. The CDR3 is 15 residues long. Trimming removed 9 bases from V and 7 bases from J; junction bases left unmatched: 7. DNA of the CDR3: TGTGCCAGTTCATCCGGGACAGGGGGCAATTCACCCCTCCACTTT. It encodes CASSSGTGGNSPLHF.

This clonotype occurred many times. This chain uses TRBV7-3 with TRBJ2-7; TRBD2 matches 9 bases. Germline CDR1 is SGHTA and CDR2 is FQGTGA. V trimming: 0 bases; J trimming: 6 bases; junction bases outside the gene matches: 3. The CDR3 sequence is 14 residues long. CDR3 sequence (DNA): TGTGCCAGCAGCTTAACTAGCGGGAGCCTCGAGCAGTACTTC. Residues: CASSLTSGSLEQYF. Complete variable domain (other parts from reference TRBV7-3 and TRBJ2-7): GAGVSQTPSNKVTEKGKYVELRCDPISGHTALYWYRQSLGQGPEFLIYFQGTGAADDSGLPNDRFFAVRPEGSVSTLKIQRTERGDSAVYLCASSLTSGSLEQYFGPGTRLTVT.

This clonotype has at least ten counts. The J gene is TRBJ2-5, the V gene TRBV6-5; 10 bases fit TRBD1. CDR3 length: 13 amino acids. Germline V gives CDR1 MNHEY, CDR2 SVGAGI. The V gene end was trimmed by 7 bases and the J gene end by 5 bases; junction bases not matched to a gene: 4. The CDR3: CASTRTGGETQYF. The CDR3 DNA sequence: TGTGCCAGCACCCGGACAGGGGGGGAGACCCAGTACTTC.

V is TRBV20-1 and J is TRBJ2-6; 12 bases are a match to TRBD2. The CDR3 has 19 residues. CDR1 DFQATT and CDR2 SNEGSKA come from the germline V gene (reference sequence). The J segment lost 0 bases and the V segment lost 6 bases, leaving 12 bases of the junction unmatched. The CDR3 reads CSAPPGLAGSSSGANVLTF. CDR3 DNA: TGCAGTGCCCCCCCGGGACTAGCGGGTTCTAGCTCTGGGGCCAACGTCCTGACTTTC.

The V call is TRBV25-1, the J call TRBJ1-1, with no clear D. Germline CDR1 reads MGHDK; CDR2 reads SYGVNS. V was cut by 3 bases and J by 10 bases, with 15 bases left in between. CDR3 length: 13 residues. CDR3 region: CASSEVIGSRAFF. Written as DNA, the CDR3 is TGTGCCAGCAGTGAGGTGATAGGGTCGCGAGCTTTCTTT.

This clonotype was counted between two and nine times. V usage is TRBV30 and J usage is TRBJ2-2; no clear D gene. The CDR3 has 15 amino acids. Trimming removed 0 bases at V and 4 bases at J, with 12 bases between. In germline, CDR1 is GTSNPN, CDR2 SVGIG (reference sequence). CDR3 protein: CAWSVIGPATGELFF. CDR3 bases: TGTGCCTGGAGTGTTATTGGACCCGCCACCGGGGAGCTGTTTTTT.

Many counts were recorded for this clonotype. The chain combines TRBV10-3 with TRBJ2-6; TRBD2 matches at 8 bases. V shed 3 bases, J shed 4 bases, and the junction held 8 bases outside the gene matches. The CDR3 consists of 17 residues. Germline V gives CDR1 ENHRY, CDR2 SYGVKD. The CDR3 reads CAISESGSSWGANVLTF. The DNA of the CDR3 is TGTGCCATCAGTGAAAGCGGGAGTTCGTGGGGGGCCAACGTCCTGACTTTC.

This chain connects TRBV11-1 to TRBJ1-2; possible D gene TRBD1, 6 bases. Trimming shortened V by 4 bases and J by 1 base, and 16 bases separated the two germline ends. Germline-derived CDR1 and CDR2 are SGHAT and FQDESV (reference sequence). The CDR3 runs to 16 residues. The CDR3 reads CASSSWTASFNYGYTF. The DNA of the CDR3 is TGTGCCAGCAGCTCATGGACAGCTTCCTTTAACTATGGCTACACCTTC.

At least ten counts were recorded for this clonotype. V usage is TRBV5-1 and J usage is TRBJ2-2, with a tentative D call TRBD1 (5 bases). Looked up from germline, CDR1 is SGHRS and CDR2 is YFSETQ. The germline V and J ends were trimmed by 2 bases and 0 bases, with 8 bases remaining between them. The CDR3 runs to 15 residues. The CDR3 nucleotides read TGCGCCAGCAGCTTTGCAGGGACGAACACCGGGGAGCTGTTTTTT. Its translation is CASSFAGTNTGELFF.

This clonotype occurred many times. V and J are TRBV6-1 and TRBJ2-5, with D uncertain. The CDR3 covers 11 residues. The germline V gene encodes CDR1 MNHNS and CDR2 SASEGT. V lost 8 bases to trimming and J lost 4 bases, with 8 bases between them. CDR3 in amino acids: CASGSPETQYF. The CDR3 nucleotides are TGTGCCAGCGGTTCCCCAGAGACCCAGTACTTC.

This clonotype was seen ten or more times. The rearrangement joins TRBV20-1 to TRBJ2-6, with no clear D. The germline V gene has CDR1 DFQATT and CDR2 SNEGSKA (reference sequence). This CDR3 contains 14 residues. V was cut by 7 bases and J by 1 base, with 11 bases left in between. DNA for the CDR3: TGCAGTGTGAAGCCGATTTCTGGGGCCAACGTCCTGACTTTC. It specifies CSVKPISGANVLTF.

This chain uses TRBV12-3 or TRBV12-4 with TRBJ1-2, with 9 positions matching TRBD1. This CDR3 has 15 amino acids. With 5 bases clipped from V and 3 bases from J, the junction kept 7 bases outside the gene matches. The CDR3 nucleotides read TGTGCCAGCAGTCCCACAGGGGGCGTCCACTATGGCTACACCTTC. Translation: CASSPTGGVHYGYTF.

This clonotype was detected ten times or more. The rearrangement links TRBV30 to TRBJ1-1; D not resolved. The CDR3 has 13 amino acids. Germline CDR1 GTSNPN, CDR2 SVGIG (reference sequence). Trimming took 1 base from V and 3 from J, leaving 9 bases between them. CDR3 nucleotide sequence: TGTGCCTGGAGTGGACCCGGGGACACTGAAGCTTTCTTT. Protein sequence: CAWSGPGDTEAFF.

A few counts support this clonotype. This chain joins TRBV6-1 and TRBJ2-7; D gene uncertain. Germline V gene lookup returns CDR1 MNHNS and CDR2 SASEGT. V was trimmed by 4 bases and J by 0 bases, leaving 10 bases between them. The CDR3 is 14 amino acids. For the CDR3, the DNA is TGTGCCAGCAGTGTTGCAGAGTCCTCCTACGAGCAGTACTTC. This translates into CASSVAESSYEQYF.

This clonotype was seen at least ten times. The rearrangement uses TRBV4-1 and TRBJ1-6; 9 bases match TRBD1. CDR1 and CDR2 from the germline V gene are MGHRA and YSYEKL. The CDR3 loop spans 16 amino acids. The J segment lost 9 bases and the V segment lost 1 base, leaving 7 bases of the junction unmatched. The CDR3: CASSQGPGQGTSPLHF. The CDR3 DNA is TGCGCCAGCAGCCAAGGACCGGGACAGGGTACTTCACCCCTCCACTTT.

This clonotype was seen ten or more times. The V call is TRBV30, the J call TRBJ1-1, with D possibly being TRBD1 (5 bases). Germline V CDR1 and CDR2: GTSNPN, SVGIG (reference sequence). This CDR3 contains 13 residues. V lost 0 bases and J lost 5, with 10 bases in between. CDR3 DNA: TGTGCCTGGAGTGTAGGGGAGGGGACTGAAGCTTTCTTT. It encodes CAWSVGEGTEAFF.

The chain combines TRBV20-1 with TRBJ2-5; 11 bases fit TRBD2. There are 17 residues in the CDR3. Germline V gene sequence: CDR1 DFQATT, CDR2 SNEGSKA (reference sequence). V trimming: 6 bases; J trimming: 3 bases; junction bases outside the gene matches: 15. The CDR3 coding sequence is TGCAGTGCACCCCTAATGGGGGCTAGCGGGGGGAAAGAGACCCAGTACTTC. It specifies CSAPLMGASGGKETQYF.